This entry describes one TCR beta chain. Its antigen is unknown. This record comes from a study of OX40 agonist ivuxolimab in advanced cancers. In the study overall: Patients in dose escalation had liver, melanoma, kidney or head and neck cancers. The study's findings and limits: Among the lowest levels of clonal expansion were found in partial responders at 0.1-3.0 mg/kg. There was clonal expansion of CD4+ and CD8+ blood T cells by week 6 at 0.1 to 3.0 mg/kg.

Assay: immunoSEQ multiplex PCR; the TCRdb copy retains only in-frame clones and omits some. The sample consists of roughly 50,000 clones, around 80% of them appearing once. This CDR3 region has 15 residues. The junction had 14 bases not matched to a gene; V was cut back by 7 bases and J by 8 bases. Germline V gene lookup returns CDR1 LNHDA and CDR2 SQIVND (reference sequence). Researchers took blood at baseline, on cycle 4 day 1, and on cycle 7 day 1. The source of this sequence is an adult with an advanced solid tumor such as melanoma, head and neck, liver or kidney cancer. Source: CD4+ or CD8+ T cells sorted from blood, taken in a trial of the OX40 agonist ivuxolimab. This sequence joins TRBV19 and TRBJ2-1; 7 bases match TRBD1. CDR3 loop: CASKGAGPPLDEQFF. The CDR3 DNA follows: TGTGCCAGTAAGGGGGCCGGACCCCCGTTGGATGAGCAGTTCTTC.